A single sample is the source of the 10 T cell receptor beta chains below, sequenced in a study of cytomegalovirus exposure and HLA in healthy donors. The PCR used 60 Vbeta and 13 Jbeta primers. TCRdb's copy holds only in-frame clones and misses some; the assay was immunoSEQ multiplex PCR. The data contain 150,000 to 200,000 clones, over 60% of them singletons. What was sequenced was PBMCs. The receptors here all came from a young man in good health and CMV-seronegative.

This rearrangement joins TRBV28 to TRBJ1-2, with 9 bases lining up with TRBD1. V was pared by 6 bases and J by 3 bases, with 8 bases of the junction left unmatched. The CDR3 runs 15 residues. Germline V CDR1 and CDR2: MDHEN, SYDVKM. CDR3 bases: TGTGCCAGCAGCCAACCGGGACAGGGAGACTATGGCTACACCTTC. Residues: CASSQPGQGDYGYTF.

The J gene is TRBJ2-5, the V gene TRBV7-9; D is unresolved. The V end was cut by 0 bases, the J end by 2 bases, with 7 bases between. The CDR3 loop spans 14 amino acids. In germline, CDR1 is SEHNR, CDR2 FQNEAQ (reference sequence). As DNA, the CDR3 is TGTGCCAGCAGCTTAGCAGGAGAACAAGAGACCCAGTACTTC. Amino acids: CASSLAGEQETQYF. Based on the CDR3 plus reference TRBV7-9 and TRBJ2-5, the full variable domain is DTGVSQNPRHKITKRGQNVTFRCDPISEHNRLYWYRQTLGQGPEFLTYFQNEAQLEKSRLLSDRFSAERPKGSFSTLEIQRTEQGDSAMYLCASSLAGEQETQYFGPGTRLLVL.

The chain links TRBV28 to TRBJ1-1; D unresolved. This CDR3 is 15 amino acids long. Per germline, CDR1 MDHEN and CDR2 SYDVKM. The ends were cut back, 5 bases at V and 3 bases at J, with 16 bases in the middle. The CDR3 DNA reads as TGTGCCAGCAGTCCTACCCGGGGTAGGCACACTGAAGCTTTCTTT. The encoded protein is CASSPTRGRHTEAFF.

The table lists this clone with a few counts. CDR3: CAWNPASDEQFF. CDR3 coding DNA: TGTGCCTGGAATCCGGCTAGCGATGAGCAGTTCTTC. V usage is TRBV30 and J usage is TRBJ2-1; D perhaps matches TRBD2 (6 bases). The CDR3 totals 12 residues. Germline CDR1 GTSNPN, CDR2 SVGIG (reference sequence). Trimming stripped 4 bases from V and 8 bases from J, with 12 bases between.

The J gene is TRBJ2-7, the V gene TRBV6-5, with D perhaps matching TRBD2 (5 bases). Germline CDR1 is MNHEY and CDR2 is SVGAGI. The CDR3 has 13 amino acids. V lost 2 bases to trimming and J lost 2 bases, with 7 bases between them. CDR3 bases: TGTGCCAGCAGTTACAGGGAGACCTACGAGCAGTACTTC. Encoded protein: CASSYRETYEQYF.

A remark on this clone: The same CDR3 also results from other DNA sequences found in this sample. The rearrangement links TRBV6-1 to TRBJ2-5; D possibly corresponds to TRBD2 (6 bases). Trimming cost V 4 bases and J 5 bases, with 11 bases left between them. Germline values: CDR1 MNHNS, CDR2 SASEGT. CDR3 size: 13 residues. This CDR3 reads CASSVAGRETQYF. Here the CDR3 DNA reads TGTGCCAGCAGTGTGGCGGGGAGGGAGACCCAGTACTTC.

CDR3 DNA sequence: TGTGCCAGCAGCTCACAAATAGGGACAGCAACCTACAATGAGCAGTTCTTC. This encodes CASSSQIGTATYNEQFF. This rearrangement joins TRBV11-2 to TRBJ2-1; 7 positions agree with TRBD1. Trimming cost V 4 bases and J 2 bases; bases outside gene matches: 11. The CDR3 is made up of 17 amino acids. CDR1 is SGHAT, CDR2 FQNNGV, per germline.

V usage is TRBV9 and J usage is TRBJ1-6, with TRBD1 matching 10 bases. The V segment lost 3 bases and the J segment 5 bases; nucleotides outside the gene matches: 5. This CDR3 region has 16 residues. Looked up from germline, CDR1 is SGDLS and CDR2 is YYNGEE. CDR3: CASSARDRGHNSPLHF. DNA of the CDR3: TGTGCCAGCAGCGCTCGGGACAGGGGACATAATTCACCCCTCCACTTT. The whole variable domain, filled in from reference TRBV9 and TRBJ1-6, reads DSGVTQTPKHLITATGQRVTLRCSPRSGDLSVYWYQQSLDQGLQFLIQYYNGEERAKGNILERFSAQQFPDLHSELNLSSLELGDSALYFCASSARDRGHNSPLHFGNGTRLTVT.

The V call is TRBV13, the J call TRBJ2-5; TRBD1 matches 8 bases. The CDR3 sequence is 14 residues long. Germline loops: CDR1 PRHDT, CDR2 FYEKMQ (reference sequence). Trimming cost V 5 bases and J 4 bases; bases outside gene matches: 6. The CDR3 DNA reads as TGTGCCAGCAGCACCCAGGGGGCGGGAGAGACCCAGTACTTC. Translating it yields CASSTQGAGETQYF.

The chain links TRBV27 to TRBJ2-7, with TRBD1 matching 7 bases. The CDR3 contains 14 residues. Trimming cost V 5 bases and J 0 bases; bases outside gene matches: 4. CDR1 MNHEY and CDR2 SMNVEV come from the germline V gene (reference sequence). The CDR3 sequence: CASSRGTASYEQYF. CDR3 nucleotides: TGTGCCAGCAGTAGGGGGACAGCCTCCTACGAGCAGTACTTC.